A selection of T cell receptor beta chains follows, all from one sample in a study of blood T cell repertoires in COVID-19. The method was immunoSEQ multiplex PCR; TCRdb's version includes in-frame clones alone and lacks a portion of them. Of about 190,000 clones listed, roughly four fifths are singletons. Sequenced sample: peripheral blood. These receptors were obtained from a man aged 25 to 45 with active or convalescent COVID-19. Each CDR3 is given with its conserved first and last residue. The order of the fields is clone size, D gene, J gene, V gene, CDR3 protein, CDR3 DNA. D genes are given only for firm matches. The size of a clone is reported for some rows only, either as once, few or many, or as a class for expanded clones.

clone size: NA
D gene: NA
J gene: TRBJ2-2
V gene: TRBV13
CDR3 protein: CASSSLVYPTPGELFF
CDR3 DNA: TGTGCCAGCAGCTCGCTAGTCTACCCCACGCCCGGGGAGCTGTTTTTT

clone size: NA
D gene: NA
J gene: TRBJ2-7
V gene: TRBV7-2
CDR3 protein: CASSLGLGEQYF
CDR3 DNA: TGTGCCAGCAGCTTGGGGCTGGGGGAGCAGTACTTC

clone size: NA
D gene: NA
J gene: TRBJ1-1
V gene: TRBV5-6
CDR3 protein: CASSSLPETGTEAFF
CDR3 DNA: TGTGCCAGCAGCTCCCTTCCGGAAACGGGCACTGAAGCTTTCTTT

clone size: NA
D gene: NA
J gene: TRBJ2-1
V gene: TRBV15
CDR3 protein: CATSPGPSGQNEQFF
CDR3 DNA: TGTGCCACCAGTCCTGGGCCCAGCGGGCAAAATGAGCAGTTCTTC

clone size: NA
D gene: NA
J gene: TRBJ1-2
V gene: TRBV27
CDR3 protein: CASSPRQFYGYTF
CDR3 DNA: TGTGCCAGCAGCCCCCGACAGTTCTATGGCTACACCTTC

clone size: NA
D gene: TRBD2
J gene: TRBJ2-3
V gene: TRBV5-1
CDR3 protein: CASSLASGADTQYF
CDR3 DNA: TGCGCCAGCAGCTTGGCCAGCGGGGCCGATACGCAGTATTTT

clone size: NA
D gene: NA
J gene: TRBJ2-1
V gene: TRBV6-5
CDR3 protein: CASSSHPRFEQFF
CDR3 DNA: TGTGCCAGCAGTTCCCACCCCCGGTTCGAGCAGTTCTTC

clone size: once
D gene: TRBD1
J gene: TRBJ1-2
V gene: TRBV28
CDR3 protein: CASSATGNGYTF
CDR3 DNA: TGTGCCAGCAGTGCGACAGGGAATGGCTACACCTTC

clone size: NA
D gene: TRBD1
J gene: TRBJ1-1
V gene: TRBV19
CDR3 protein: CASSSPGGMNTEAFF
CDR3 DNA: TGTGCCAGTAGTTCTCCAGGGGGCATGAACACTGAAGCTTTCTTT

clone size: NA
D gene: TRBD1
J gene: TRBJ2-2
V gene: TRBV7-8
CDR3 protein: CASSWGTATNTGELFF
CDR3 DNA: TGTGCCAGCAGTTGGGGGACAGCAACGAACACCGGGGAGCTGTTTTTT

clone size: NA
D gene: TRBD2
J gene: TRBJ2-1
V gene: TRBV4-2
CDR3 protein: CASSRSGGADEQFF
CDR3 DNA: TGTGCCAGCAGCCGCAGCGGGGGGGCAGATGAGCAGTTCTTC

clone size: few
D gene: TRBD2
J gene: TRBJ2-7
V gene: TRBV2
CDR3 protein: CASWAGTSGNEQYF
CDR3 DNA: TGTGCCAGCTGGGCTGGGACTAGCGGGAACGAGCAGTACTTC

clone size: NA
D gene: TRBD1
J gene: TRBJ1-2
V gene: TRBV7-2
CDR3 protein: CASSSQDRAALRGYTF
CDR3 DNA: TGTGCCAGCAGCTCGCAAGACAGGGCGGCTCTTCGCGGCTACACCTTC

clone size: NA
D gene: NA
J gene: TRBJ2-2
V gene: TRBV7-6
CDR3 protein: CASSVQQGSAGELFF
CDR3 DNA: TGTGCCAGCAGCGTCCAACAGGGATCCGCCGGGGAGCTGTTTTTT

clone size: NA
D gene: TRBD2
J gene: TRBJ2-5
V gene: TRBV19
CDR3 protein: CASSISGTSGETQYF
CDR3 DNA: TGTGCCAGTAGTATCTCCGGGACTAGCGGGGAGACCCAGTACTTC

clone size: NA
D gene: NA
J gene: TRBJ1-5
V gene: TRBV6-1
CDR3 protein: CASSEQGLSNQPQHF
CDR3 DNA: TGTGCCAGCAGTGAGCAGGGTTTAAGCAATCAGCCCCAGCATTTT

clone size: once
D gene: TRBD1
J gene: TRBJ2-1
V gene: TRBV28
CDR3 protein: CASSLNRGQSYNEQFF
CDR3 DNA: TGTGCCAGCAGTTTAAATAGGGGGCAATCCTACAATGAGCAGTTCTTC

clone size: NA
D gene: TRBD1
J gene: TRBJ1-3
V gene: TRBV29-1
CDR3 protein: CSVAGGGVGNTIYF
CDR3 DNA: TGCAGCGTCGCGGGAGGGGGCGTCGGAAACACCATATATTTT

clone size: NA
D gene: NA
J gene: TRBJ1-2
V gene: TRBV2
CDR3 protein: CASRRGGEEGYTF
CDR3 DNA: TGTGCCAGCAGGCGAGGGGGGGAGGAAGGCTACACCTTC

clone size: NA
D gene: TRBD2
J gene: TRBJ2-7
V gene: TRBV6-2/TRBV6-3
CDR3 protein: CASSYSFSGTSGKLYEQYF
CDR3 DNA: TGTGCCAGCAGTTACTCGTTTTCCGGGACTAGCGGGAAGCTTTACGAGCAGTACTTC

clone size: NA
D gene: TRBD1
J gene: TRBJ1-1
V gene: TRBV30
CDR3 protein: CAWSAPTGLGGTEAFF
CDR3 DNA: TGTGCCTGGAGTGCCCCGACAGGGTTGGGGGGCACTGAAGCTTTCTTT

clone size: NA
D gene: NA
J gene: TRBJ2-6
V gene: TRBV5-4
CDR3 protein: CASSHSSGANVLTF
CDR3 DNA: TGTGCCAGCAGCCACAGCTCTGGGGCCAACGTCCTGACTTTC

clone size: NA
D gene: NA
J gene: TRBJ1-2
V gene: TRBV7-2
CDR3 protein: CASSLAQRSQGNGYTF
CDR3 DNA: TGTGCCAGCAGCTTAGCGCAACGGTCTCAGGGGAATGGCTACACCTTC

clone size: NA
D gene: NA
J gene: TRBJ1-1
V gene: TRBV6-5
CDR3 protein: CASRRWSMNTEAFF
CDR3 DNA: TGTGCCAGCAGGAGGTGGTCCATGAACACTGAAGCTTTCTTT

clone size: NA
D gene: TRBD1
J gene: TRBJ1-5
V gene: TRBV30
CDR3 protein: CAWTGQDGNQPQHF
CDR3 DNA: TGTGCCTGGACAGGACAGGACGGCAATCAGCCCCAGCATTTT

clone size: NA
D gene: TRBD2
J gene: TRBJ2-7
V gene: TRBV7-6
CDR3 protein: CASSYELAGGPPEQYF
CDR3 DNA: TGTGCCAGCAGCTATGAACTAGCGGGAGGGCCCCCCGAGCAGTACTTC

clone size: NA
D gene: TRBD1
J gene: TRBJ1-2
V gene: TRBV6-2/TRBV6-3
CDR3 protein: CASSPQWTGSDYGYTF
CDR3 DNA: TGTGCCAGCAGTCCCCAATGGACAGGGTCGGACTATGGCTACACCTTC

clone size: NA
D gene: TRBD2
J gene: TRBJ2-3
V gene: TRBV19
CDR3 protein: CASSIVASGGVQGTDTQYF
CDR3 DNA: TGTGCCAGTAGTATAGTCGCTAGCGGGGGGGTCCAGGGCACAGATACGCAGTATTTT

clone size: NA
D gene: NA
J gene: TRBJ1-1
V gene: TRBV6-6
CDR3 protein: CASSYITGAEAFF
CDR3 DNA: TGTGCCAGCAGTTACATCACGGGGGCTGAAGCTTTCTTT

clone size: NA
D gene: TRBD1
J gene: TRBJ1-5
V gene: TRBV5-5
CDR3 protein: CASSRTGDSNQPQHF
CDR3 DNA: TGTGCCAGCAGTCGTACAGGGGATAGCAATCAGCCCCAGCATTTT

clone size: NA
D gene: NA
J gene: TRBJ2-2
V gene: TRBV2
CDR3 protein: CASSGRGDTGELFF
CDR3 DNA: TGTGCCAGCAGTGGGCGGGGAGACACCGGGGAGCTGTTTTTT

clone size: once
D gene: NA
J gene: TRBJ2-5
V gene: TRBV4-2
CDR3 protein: CASSQVGRETQYF
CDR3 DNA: TGTGCCAGCAGCCAAGTGGGCCGGGAGACCCAGTACTTC

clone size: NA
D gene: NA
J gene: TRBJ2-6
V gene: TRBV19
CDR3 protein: CASSPAGLSGANVLTF
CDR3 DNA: TGTGCCAGTAGCCCGGCAGGGCTCTCTGGGGCCAACGTCCTGACTTTC

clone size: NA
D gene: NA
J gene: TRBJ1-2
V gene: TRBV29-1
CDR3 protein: CSVASGILYGYTF
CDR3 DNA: TGCAGCGTTGCGTCGGGGATTTTATATGGCTACACCTTC

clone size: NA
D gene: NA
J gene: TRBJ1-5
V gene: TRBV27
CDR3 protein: CASSFLGDNQPQHF
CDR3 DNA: TGTGCCAGCAGTTTTTTAGGGGACAATCAGCCCCAGCATTTT

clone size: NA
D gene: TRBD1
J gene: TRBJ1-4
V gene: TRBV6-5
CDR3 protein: CASIPDRGEKLFF
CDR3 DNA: TGTGCCAGCATACCCGACAGGGGTGAAAAACTGTTTTTT

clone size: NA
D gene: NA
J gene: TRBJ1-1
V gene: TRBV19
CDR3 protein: CASSITVKRMNTEAFF
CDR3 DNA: TGTGCCAGTAGTATAACTGTCAAGCGTATGAACACTGAAGCTTTCTTT

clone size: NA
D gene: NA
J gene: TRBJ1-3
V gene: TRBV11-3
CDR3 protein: CASSLGVSGNTIYF
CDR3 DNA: TGTGCCAGCAGCTTAGGAGTCTCTGGAAACACCATATATTTT

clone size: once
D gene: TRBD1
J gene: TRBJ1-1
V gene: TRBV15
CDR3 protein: CATSSRTGVLNTEAFF
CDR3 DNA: TGTGCCACCAGCTCCCGGACAGGGGTTCTGAACACTGAAGCTTTCTTT

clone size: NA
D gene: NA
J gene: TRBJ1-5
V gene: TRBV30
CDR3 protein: CAWSEQGDQPQHF
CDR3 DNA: TGTGCCTGGAGTGAGCAGGGCGATCAGCCCCAGCATTTT

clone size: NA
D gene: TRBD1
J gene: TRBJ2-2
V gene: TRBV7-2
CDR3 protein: CASSTRDSPTGELFF
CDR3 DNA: TGTGCCAGCAGCACCAGGGACAGCCCGACCGGGGAGCTGTTTTTT

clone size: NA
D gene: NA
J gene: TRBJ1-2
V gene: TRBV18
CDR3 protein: CASSPPAITYGYTF
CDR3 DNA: TGTGCCAGCTCACCACCGGCCATTACCTATGGCTACACCTTC

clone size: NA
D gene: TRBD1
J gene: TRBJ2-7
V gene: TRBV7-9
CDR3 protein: CASSPGTGRTYEQYF
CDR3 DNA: TGTGCCAGCAGCCCCGGGACAGGGAGAACCTACGAGCAGTACTTC

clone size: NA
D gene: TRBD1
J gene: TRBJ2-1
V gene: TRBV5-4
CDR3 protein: CASTFRDRGSEQFF
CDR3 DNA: TGTGCCAGCACATTCCGCGACAGGGGAAGTGAGCAGTTCTTC

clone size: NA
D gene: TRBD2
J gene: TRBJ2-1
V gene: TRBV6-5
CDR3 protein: CASNSRDYVDEQFF
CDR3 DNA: TGTGCCAGCAATTCCCGGGACTACGTCGATGAGCAGTTCTTC

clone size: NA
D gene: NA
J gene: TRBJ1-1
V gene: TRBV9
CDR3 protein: CASSVLGLGTEAFF
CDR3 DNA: TGTGCCAGCAGCGTCCTGGGGCTGGGGACTGAAGCTTTCTTT

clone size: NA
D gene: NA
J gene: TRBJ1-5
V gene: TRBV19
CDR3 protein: CASSKMAGSYQPQHF
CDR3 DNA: TGTGCCAGTAGTAAGATGGCAGGGTCCTATCAGCCCCAGCATTTT

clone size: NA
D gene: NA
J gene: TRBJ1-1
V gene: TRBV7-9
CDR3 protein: CASSPDIGWTEAFF
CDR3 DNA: TGTGCCAGCAGCCCTGACATTGGCTGGACTGAAGCTTTCTTT

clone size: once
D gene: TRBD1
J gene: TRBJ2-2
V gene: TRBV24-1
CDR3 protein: CATSDSPGQGVVTGELFF
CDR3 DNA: TGTGCCACCAGTGATTCGCCCGGCCAGGGGGTGGTCACCGGGGAGCTGTTTTTT

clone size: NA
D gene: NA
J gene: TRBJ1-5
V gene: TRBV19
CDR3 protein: CASSISSAEPQHF
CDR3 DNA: TGTGCCAGTAGTATCAGCAGCGCGGAGCCCCAGCATTTT